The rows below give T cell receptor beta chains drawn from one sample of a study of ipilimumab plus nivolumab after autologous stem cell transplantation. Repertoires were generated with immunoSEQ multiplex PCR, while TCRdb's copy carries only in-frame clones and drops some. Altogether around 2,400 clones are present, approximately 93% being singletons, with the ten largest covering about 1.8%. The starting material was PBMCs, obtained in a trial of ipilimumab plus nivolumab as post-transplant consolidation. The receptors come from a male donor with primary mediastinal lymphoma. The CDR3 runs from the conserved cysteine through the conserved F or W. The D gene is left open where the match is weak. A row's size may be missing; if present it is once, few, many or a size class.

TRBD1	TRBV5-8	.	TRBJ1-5	TGTGCCAGCAGCTTAGGACAGGGGGGTCAGCCCCAGCATTTT	CASSLGQGGQPQHF
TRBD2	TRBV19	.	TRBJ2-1	TGTGCCAGTAGGCCTAGCGGGACGAATGAGCAGTTCTTC	CASRPSGTNEQFF
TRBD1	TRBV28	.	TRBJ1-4	TGTGCCAGCAGATCACAGGGGGCAGGAGAAAAACTGTTTTTT	CASRSQGAGEKLFF
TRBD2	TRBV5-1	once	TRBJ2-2	TGCGCCAGCAGCTTTGTGGTAGCGGGAACCGGGGAGCTGTTTTTT	CASSFVVAGTGELFF
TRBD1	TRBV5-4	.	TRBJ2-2	TGTGCCAGCAGCTTGGACGGGACAGGAGTTGACACCGGGGAGCTGTTTTTT	CASSLDGTGVDTGELFF
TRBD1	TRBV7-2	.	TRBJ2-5	TGTGCCAGCAGCTCCCCCCGGGACAGGGAGGAGACCCAGTACTTC	CASSSPRDREETQYF
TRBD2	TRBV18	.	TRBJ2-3	TGTGCCAGCTCACCTGGGCCAGCGGGGGGACGAGATACGCAGTATTTT	CASSPGPAGGRDTQYF
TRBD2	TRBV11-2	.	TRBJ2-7	TGTACCAGCAGCTTAGTGACTAGCGGGCCCACCTACGAGCAGTACTTC	CTSSLVTSGPTYEQYF
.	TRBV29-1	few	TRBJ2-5	TGCAGCGTTGGCGGCCCGGGACAACAAGAGACCCAGTACTTC	CSVGGPGQQETQYF
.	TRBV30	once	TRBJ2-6	TGTGCCTGGAGTCCGGACAGAGACAACGTCCTGACTTTC	CAWSPDRDNVLTF
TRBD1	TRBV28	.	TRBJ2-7	TGTGCCGCGCGCGGACGGACAGGCTATTTCGAGCAGTACTTC	CAARGRTGYFEQYF
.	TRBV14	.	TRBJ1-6	TGTGCCAGCAGCCAAGTGGGGGAATCACCCCTCCACTTT	CASSQVGESPLHF
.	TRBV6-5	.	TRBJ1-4	TGTGCCAGCAGTGGCTCACGGGGTGAAAAACTGTTTTTT	CASSGSRGEKLFF
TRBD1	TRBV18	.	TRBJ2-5	TGTGCCAGCTCGACAGGGATGGAGACCCAGTACTTC	CASSTGMETQYF
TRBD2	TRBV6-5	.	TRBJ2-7	TGTGCCAGCAGTGCACTAGCGGGAGGCTACGAGCAGTACTTC	CASSALAGGYEQYF
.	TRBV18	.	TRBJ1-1	TGTGCCAGCTCACCCGCCCGCGGGTCGAACACTGAAGCTTTCTTT	CASSPARGSNTEAFF
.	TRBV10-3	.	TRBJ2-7	TGTGCCATCAGTGATTCAGGCAGGGGAGTTCAAGAGCAGTACTTC	CAISDSGRGVQEQYF
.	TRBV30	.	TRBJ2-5	TGTGCCTGGAGTCCCCCGTCGGAGACCCAGTACTTC	CAWSPPSETQYF
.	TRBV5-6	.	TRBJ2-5	TGTGCCAGCAGCTTGGCCGCTTTCAAGACCCAGTACTTC	CASSLAAFKTQYF
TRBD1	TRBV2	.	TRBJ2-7	TGTGCCAGCAGTCCGGACAGGGGCGTATCCTACGAGCAGTACTTC	CASSPDRGVSYEQYF
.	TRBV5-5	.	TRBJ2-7	TGTGCCAGCAGCTTATTGGGGGCGGTCGAGCAGTACTTC	CASSLLGAVEQYF
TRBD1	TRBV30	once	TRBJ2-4	TGTGCCTGGGGTGACGGGACAGGAGTAAACATTCAGTACTTC	CAWGDGTGVNIQYF
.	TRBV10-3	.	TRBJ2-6	TGTGCCATCAACCCCAAAGGGAGTTATTCTGGGGGAACATCTGGGGCCAACGTCCTGACTTTC	CAINPKGSYSGGTSGANVLTF
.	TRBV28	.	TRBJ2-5	TGTGCCAGCACCCATCGGGCATGGGGACGTGGTAAGGAGACCCAGTACTTC	CASTHRAWGRGKETQYF
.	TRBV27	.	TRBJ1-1	TGTGCCAGCAGTCCTCGGCCCGGGGGTGAAGCTTTCTTT	CASSPRPGGEAFF
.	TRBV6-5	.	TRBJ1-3	TGTGCCAGCAGACCCGATGTCTGGGGAAACACCATATATTTT	CASRPDVWGNTIYF
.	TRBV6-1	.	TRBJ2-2	TGTGCCAGCAGTGAAGGAAGTTGGTCCTCCGCGAACACCGGGGAGCTGTTTTTT	CASSEGSWSSANTGELFF
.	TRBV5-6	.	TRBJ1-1	TGTGCCAGCAGCCGGGAAGTCCCGAACACTGAAGCTTTCTTT	CASSREVPNTEAFF
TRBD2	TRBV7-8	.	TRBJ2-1	TGTGCCAGCAGCAGACCTAGCGGGAGGGCCGATAATGAGCAGTTCTTC	CASSRPSGRADNEQFF
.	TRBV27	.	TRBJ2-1	TGTGCCATCGGCGTTCGGGGGATCTACAATGAGCAGTTCTTC	CAIGVRGIYNEQFF
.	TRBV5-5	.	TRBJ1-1	TGTGCCTATATCGGGGGGGCGAACACTGAAGCTTTCTTT	CAYIGGANTEAFF
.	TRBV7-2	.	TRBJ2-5	TGTGCCAGCAGCTTAGTTATAGGGGTAGGGGAGACCCAGTACTTC	CASSLVIGVGETQYF
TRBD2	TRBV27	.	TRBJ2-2	TGTGCCAGCAGTTTACAACTAGCGGGGGCCACCGGGGAGCTGTTTTTT	CASSLQLAGATGELFF
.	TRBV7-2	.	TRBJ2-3	TGTGCCAGCAGCTTAGCCGCCGGGACACCTAGCACAGATACGCAGTATTTT	CASSLAAGTPSTDTQYF
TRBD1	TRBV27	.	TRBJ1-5	TGTGCCAGCAGTTCGGACTATCCGGGACAGGCTAGCAATCAGCCCCAGCATTTT	CASSSDYPGQASNQPQHF
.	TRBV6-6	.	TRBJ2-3	TGTGCCAGCAGTTACTCAGTCCTTTCGGATACGCAGTATTTT	CASSYSVLSDTQYF
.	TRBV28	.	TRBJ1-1	TGTGCCAGCAGTTTATTCAACCAGGGCACTGAAGCTTTCTTT	CASSLFNQGTEAFF
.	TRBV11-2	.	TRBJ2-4	TGTGCCAGCAGCTTAGGAGCGGTCGACTTCTTAGCCAAAAACATTCAGTACTTC	CASSLGAVDFLAKNIQYF
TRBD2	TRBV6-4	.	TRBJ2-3	TGTGCCAGCAGTGTCGGGGGGGCCACAGATACGCAGTATTTT	CASSVGGATDTQYF
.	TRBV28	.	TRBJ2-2	TGTGCCAGCAGTTTCGTACAGGGAGAGGGGGGCACCGGGGAGCTGTTTTTT	CASSFVQGEGGTGELFF
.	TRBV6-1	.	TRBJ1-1	TGTGCCAGCAGTGCCCAGACGAACACTGAAGCTTTCTTT	CASSAQTNTEAFF
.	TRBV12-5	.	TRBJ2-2	TGTGCTAGTGGTTGGACCGCCGGGCGCACCGGGGAGCTGTTTTTT	CASGWTAGRTGELFF